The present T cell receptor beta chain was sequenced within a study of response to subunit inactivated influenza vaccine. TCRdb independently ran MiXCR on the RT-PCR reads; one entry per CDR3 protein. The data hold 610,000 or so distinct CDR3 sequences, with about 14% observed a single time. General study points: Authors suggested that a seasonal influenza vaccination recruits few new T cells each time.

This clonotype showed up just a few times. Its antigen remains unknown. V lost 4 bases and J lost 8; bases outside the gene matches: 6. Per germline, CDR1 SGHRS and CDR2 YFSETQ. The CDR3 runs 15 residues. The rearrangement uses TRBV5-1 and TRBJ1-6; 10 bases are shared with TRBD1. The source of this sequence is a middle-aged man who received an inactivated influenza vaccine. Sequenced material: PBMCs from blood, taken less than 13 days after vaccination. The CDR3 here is CASSVGQGDYSPLHF. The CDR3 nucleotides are TGCGCCAGCAGCGTCGGACAGGGGGACTATTCACCCCTCCACTTT. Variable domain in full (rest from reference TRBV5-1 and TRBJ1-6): KAGVTQTPRYLIKTRGQQVTLSCSPISGHRSVSWYQQTPGQGLQFLFEYFSETQRNKGNFPGRFSGRQFSNSRSEMNVSTLELGDSALYLCASSVGQGDYSPLHFGNGTRLTVT.